This T cell receptor beta chain emerged from a study of human T cells and chemical hapten exposure. TCRdb reprocessed the 5' RACE reads via MiXCR and lists one record per CDR3 protein. Here the sample spans about 81,000 distinct CDR3 sequences, about 7.7% being singletons. In its sample, this clonotype was seen many times. Total RNA was isolated from unfractionated whole blood. CDR1 is DFQATT and CDR2 is SNEGSKA in the germline V gene (reference sequence). Deletions cut 0 bases from V and 6 bases from J, with 14 bases between. This CDR3 has 15 amino acids. The chain combines TRBV20-1 with TRBJ2-2; D may be TRBD2 (6 bases). This sequence originates from a male donor in good health. CDR3 sequence reads: CSARDQGGSSGELFF. For the CDR3, the DNA is TGCAGTGCTAGAGATCAGGGAGGATCATCCGGGGAGCTGTTTTTT.